This T cell receptor beta chain was identified during a study of cytomegalovirus exposure and HLA in healthy donors. The PCR used 60 Vbeta and 13 Jbeta primers. Some clones are missing from TCRdb's copy, which holds only in-frame ones; the method was immunoSEQ multiplex PCR. This sample has around 50,000 clones, with roughly 80% found just once. Germline V gene data show CDR1 as SGHTA and CDR2 as FQGTGA. The CDR3 sequence is 17 residues long. V was pared by 5 bases and J by 4 bases, with 11 bases of the junction left unmatched. Nominally healthy donors provided the samples, though records likely missed some immune exposures.

The origin of this receptor is a man between 25 and 39 years old in good health and CMV-seropositive. This chain joins TRBV7-3 and TRBJ2-1, with 10 bases that match TRBD1. The sequencing input was PBMCs. For the CDR3, the DNA is TGTGCCAGCAGCGAGTTCCCCGGGACAGGGGTTTACAATGAGCAGTTCTTC. It encodes CASSEFPGTGVYNEQFF.